Presented here are 17 T cell receptor beta chains from one specimen sequenced in a study of tumor-infiltrating lymphocytes in primary liver carcinoma listed by TCRdb under 2017. RNA from unsorted whole blood was extracted with TRIzol reagent, and germline DNA was obtained with the DNeasy Blood & Tissue kit. Sequenced on an Illumina HiSeq 2500. Starting from about 550 ng total RNA, TCRbeta-specific cDNA was produced by reverse transcription with a constant-region primer and ProtoScript II reverse transcriptase. The TCRbeta libraries were prepared through three rounds of nested multiplex PCR following a slightly modified ARM-PCR procedure. The first two PCR rounds used multiplex TRBV1-TRBV30 forward primers with a Cbeta reverse primer, each for 10 cycles. The public reads were quality trimmed at Q25 with fastp and then assembled into clones with MiXCR by TCRdb, keeping productive beta chains. Every entry covers one CDR3 protein and lists the most common genes and DNA from its rows. Here the sample has some 320,000 distinct CDR3 sequences; approximately 60% occur a single time. Approximately 9% of the sample is in the top ten clones.

The source material was peripheral blood. The receptors were gathered from a man aged 35 to 55 with primary liver carcinoma and hepatitis B virus infection.

Worth noting for this clonotype: A much larger clonotype is one base distant, so this may be a read error. Here the CDR3 reads CASSHSTGNTRELFF. DNA of the CDR3: TGTGCCAGCAGCCATTCCACTGGAAACACCAGGGAGCTGTTTTTT. The rearrangement joins TRBV4-2 to TRBJ2-2; D is unclear. CDR1 and CDR2 (germline): LGHNA, YNFKEQ. This CDR3 is 15 amino acids long.

Remarks on this clonotype: A much larger clone sits a single nucleotide away, making a read error possible. The J gene is TRBJ2-7, the V gene TRBV12-3 or TRBV12-4, with a possible D match to TRBD1 (6 bases). The CDR3 has 13 residues. For the CDR3, the DNA is TGTGCCAGCAATTTAGACAGGTTCCACGAGCAGTACTTC. It codes for CASNLDRFHEQYF.

This clonotype was seen many times. The chain joins TRBV6-5 to TRBJ1-2; 10 positions agree with TRBD1. With 0 bases clipped from V and 4 bases from J, the junction kept 5 bases outside the gene matches. This CDR3 spans 16 amino acids. Germline lookup yields CDR1 MNHEY and CDR2 SVGAGI. The CDR3 region is CASSYSPGQGIYGYTF. The CDR3, as DNA: TGTGCCAGCAGTTACTCTCCGGGACAGGGGATCTATGGCTACACCTTC.

About this clonotype: Being one base from a much bigger clone, this may be a read error. V gene TRBV6-6 combines with J gene TRBJ1-1; the D gene is possibly TRBD1 (5 bases). Per the germline V gene, CDR1 is MNHNY and CDR2 is SVGAGI (reference sequence). This CDR3 region has 16 residues. CDR3 bases: TGTGCCAACAGTTTAAAATCCGGGACTAAAAACACTGAAGCTTTCTTT. Translated, it gives CANSLKSGTKNTEAFF.

This clonotype has only a few counts. The V gene is TRBV5-1, the J gene TRBJ2-3, with TRBD1 matching over 10 bases. V lost 7 bases, J lost 4 bases, and 3 bases stayed unmatched. The CDR3 has 13 residues. Germline loops: CDR1 SGHRS, CDR2 YFSETQ. In DNA, the CDR3 is TGCGCCAGCTCCGGGACAGGGGCAGATACGCAGTATTTT. It yields the protein CASSGTGADTQYF. The whole variable domain, remainder taken from reference TRBV5-1 and TRBJ2-3, is KAGVTQTPRYLIKTRGQQVTLSCSPISGHRSVSWYQQTPGQGLQFLFEYFSETQRNKGNFPGRFSGRQFSNSRSEMNVSTLELGDSALYLCASSGTGADTQYFGPGTRLTVL.

Concerning this clonotype itself: This may be a read error: a much more frequent sequence differs by one nucleotide. The chain is built from TRBV6-1 and TRBJ2-1, with unresolved D. V lost 0 bases, J lost 10 bases, and 13 bases lay in between. CDR1 and CDR2 from the germline V gene are MNHNS and SASEGT. This CDR3 comprises 14 residues. CDR3 nucleotide sequence: TGTGCCAGCAGTGAAGCGCTTCAAGTGGGGGAGCAGTTCTTC. Its protein is CASSEALQVGEQFF.

This clonotype came up many times. J is TRBJ2-7 and V is TRBV5-4; D perhaps matches TRBD2 (6 bases). V lost 2 bases to trimming and J lost 4 bases, with 16 bases between them. The CDR3 is 15 amino acids. Germline V gene sequence: CDR1 SGHNT, CDR2 YYREEE (reference sequence). The CDR3 here is CASSFAGTAAYEQYF. The CDR3, as DNA: TGTGCCAGCAGCTTTGCCGGGACTGCTGCATACGAGCAGTACTTC. Full variable domain (outside the CDR3, taken from reference TRBV5-4 and TRBJ2-7): ETGVTQSPTHLIKTRGQQVTLRCSSQSGHNTVSWYQQALGQGPQFIFQYYREEENGRGNFPPRFSGLQFPNYSSELNVNALELDDSALYLCASSFAGTAAYEQYFGPGTRLTVT.

About this clonotype itself: The junction shows a germline mismatch at one end, possibly a read error. DNA for the CDR3: TGTGTCAGCAGCTTTCAACCGGTAAGGGAGGATGAGCAGTTCTTC. This translates into CVSSFQPVREDEQFF. This rearrangement joins TRBV5-4 to TRBJ2-1; D might be TRBD2 (6 bases). The CDR3 spans 15 residues. Per the germline V gene, CDR1 is SGHNT and CDR2 is YYREEE (reference sequence).

In the case of this clonotype: At one end the junction does not follow the germline gene, possibly because of a read error. The J gene is TRBJ1-1, the V gene TRBV18; D unclear. The CDR3 covers 13 residues. The V gene's germline CDR1 is KGHSH and CDR2 LQKENI. DNA for the CDR3: TGTGCCAGCTCACCGAAGGCGAACACTGCAGCTTTCTTT. It is translated as CASSPKANTAAFF.

V usage is TRBV11-1 and J usage is TRBJ2-1; possible D gene TRBD2, 5 bases. CDR1 and CDR2 (germline): SGHAT, FQDESV (reference sequence). CDR3 length equals 16 residues. V was cut by 3 bases and J by 7 bases, with 19 bases left in between. CDR3 loop: CASSFIPGKSVNEQFF. The CDR3 DNA is TGTGCCAGCAGCTTCATCCCCGGGAAATCCGTAAATGAGCAGTTCTTC.

In this sample, this clonotype turned up once. This rearrangement joins TRBV11-2 to TRBJ2-4; TRBD1 matches at 7 bases. This CDR3 comprises 16 residues. Losses at the gene ends were 5 bases for V and 7 bases for J; bases not matched to a gene: 14. CDR1 SGHAT and CDR2 FQNNGV come from the germline V gene. This chain's CDR3 is CASSQRGGRAVNIQYF. The CDR3 nucleotides are TGTGCCAGCAGCCAGAGAGGGGGCAGGGCGGTGAACATTCAGTACTTC.

A remark on this clonotype: This may arise from a read error, as a much more abundant clone is one base away. The CDR3 DNA is TGTGCCAGCTGTAAAAGCGGGAGCCCTCTTTGGGGGCAGTTCTTC. Translating gives CASCKSGSPLWGQFF. The rearrangement uses TRBV6-1 and TRBJ2-1, with TRBD2 identical over 8 bases. The CDR3 runs 15 residues. CDR1 is MNHNS and CDR2 is SASEGT in the germline V gene. After removal of 8 bases from V and 12 bases from J, the junction contained 18 bases not matched to a gene.

With regard to this clonotype: Just one base apart from a much larger clone, this may be a read error. V usage is TRBV12-3 or TRBV12-4 and J usage is TRBJ2-3, with D perhaps given as TRBD1 or TRBD2 (6 bases each). The CDR3 loop spans 14 amino acids. The V gene lost 6 bases and the J gene lost 5 bases, with 15 bases spanning the gap. In DNA, the CDR3 is TGTGCCAGCAGCCTTCGGGGGCGGAAAGATACGCAGTATTTT. Protein product: CASSLRGRKDTQYF.

The chain is built from TRBV5-1 and TRBJ2-1, with TRBD2 matching 9 bases. This CDR3 is 16 amino acids long. From germline, CDR1 is SGHRS and CDR2 YFSETQ. Trimming took 0 bases from V and 9 from J; bases not matched to a gene: 10. CDR3 bases: TGCGCCAGCAGCTTGGAATACGCGGGAGGGGACAGTGAGCAGTTCTTC. Translated, it gives CASSLEYAGGDSEQFF.

The chain is built from TRBV11-2 and TRBJ2-4; D unclear. This CDR3 region has 14 residues. Germline V lookup: CDR1 SGHAT, CDR2 FQNNGV. Trimming removed 5 bases at V and 2 bases at J, with 10 bases between. CDR3 loop: CASSPRRSKNIQYF. The CDR3 nucleotides are TGTGCCAGCAGCCCCCGGCGGTCCAAAAACATTCAGTACTTC.

As concerns this clonotype: Likely a read error: the CDR3 ends without its conserved phenylalanine or tryptophan. The chain carries TRBV4-3 and TRBJ1-1; D not certain. The CDR3 runs 13 residues. Germline CDR1 is LGHNA and CDR2 is YSLEER. The chain's CDR3 is CVSSQTLRTEAFI. CDR3 DNA: TGCGTCAGCAGCCAAACCCTGCGGACTGAAGCTTTCATT.

As regards this clonotype: Germline is not matched at one junction end, which may reflect a read error. CDR3 loop: CASSLGAPSIDTHYF. The CDR3 DNA reads as TGTGCCAGCAGCTTAGGAGCACCTAGCATAGATACGCATTATTTT. The genes are TRBV11-2 and TRBJ2-3, with D tentatively TRBD2 (5 bases). The germline CDR1 and CDR2 sequences are SGHAT and FQNNGV. The CDR3 has 15 residues.